Shown below are 11 T cell receptor beta chains from a single sample sequenced in a study of blood T cell repertoires in COVID-19. The assay was immunoSEQ multiplex PCR, and TCRdb's table has in-frame clones only and misses some. In the table there are over 150,000 clones, roughly 79% of which are singletons. The sequencing input was peripheral blood. The receptor source for this set is a woman aged 70-85 years with acute or convalescent COVID-19.

This CDR3 is CASSINPQSEAFF. The CDR3 nucleotides are TGTGCCAGTAGTATAAATCCCCAATCTGAAGCTTTCTTT. The rearrangement uses TRBV19 and TRBJ1-1; D is unresolved. The V end lost 2 bases, the J end lost 6 bases, and 10 bases lay between the germline ends. Germline CDR1 and CDR2: LNHDA and SQIVND (reference sequence). CDR3 length: 13 residues.

This clone is a singleton in its sample. V and J are TRBV5-6 and TRBJ2-7, with D possibly TRBD1 on 5 matching bases. Germline V lookup: CDR1 SGHDT, CDR2 YYEEEE. V dropped 5 bases and J dropped 5 bases, with 17 bases sitting between them. The CDR3 spans 14 residues. CDR3 sequence (DNA): TGTGCCAGCAGACGACAGTTAACTCGACACGAGCAGTACTTC. Translation: CASRRQLTRHEQYF.

The chain couples TRBV5-4 to TRBJ2-2; TRBD2 agrees at 7 bases. The ends lost 0 bases at V and 6 bases at J; junction bases unmatched: 8. The CDR3 extends over 16 amino acids. Germline assignment: CDR1 SGHNT and CDR2 YYREEE (reference sequence). The CDR3 here is CASSLGGLVKAGELFF. The CDR3 DNA sequence: TGTGCCAGCAGCTTGGGAGGACTAGTTAAGGCCGGGGAGCTGTTTTTT.

The chain is built from TRBV12-3 or TRBV12-4 and TRBJ2-7; TRBD2 aligns across 8 bases. This CDR3 comprises 13 residues. V shed 5 bases and J 4 bases; nucleotides not matched to a gene: 4. The CDR3 nucleotides are TGTGCCAGCAGTCGGGGGGGGGTTTACGAGCAGTACTTC. It translates to CASSRGGVYEQYF.

V and J are TRBV6-1 and TRBJ2-7, with D possibly TRBD2 on 7 matching bases. V was pared by 0 bases and J by 4 bases, with 16 bases between. The CDR3 has 16 residues. In germline, CDR1 is MNHNS, CDR2 SASEGT. The CDR3 DNA reads TGTGCCAGCAGTGAAGCGGGACAAGCGGGGAAATACGAGCAGTACTTC. It specifies CASSEAGQAGKYEQYF.

This clone was observed a handful of times. The chain carries TRBV2 and TRBJ1-5, with 8 bases identical to TRBD1. Germline CDR1 is SNHLY and CDR2 is FYNNEI. The CDR3 loop spans 14 amino acids. The V segment lost 4 bases and the J segment 7 bases; nucleotides outside the gene matches: 6. This CDR3 is CASSGQGARQPQHF. The CDR3 region has the DNA TGTGCCAGCAGTGGGCAGGGGGCTCGGCAGCCCCAGCATTTT.

The chain couples TRBV5-1 to TRBJ2-3; 11 bases are shared with TRBD2. Trimming cost V 1 base and J 0 bases; bases outside gene matches: 1. CDR3 size: 16 residues. Germline-derived CDR1 and CDR2 are SGHRS and YFSETQ. CDR3 loop: CASSLTSGSSTDTQYF. CDR3 DNA sequence: TGCGCCAGCAGCTTGACTAGCGGGAGTAGCACAGATACGCAGTATTTT.

This clone was seen only a few times. This chain links TRBV2 with TRBJ2-7; 9 bases align to TRBD2. Germline assignment: CDR1 SNHLY and CDR2 FYNNEI. The CDR3 totals 14 residues. V dropped 7 bases and J dropped 1; count of bases not matched to a gene: 5. DNA of the CDR3: TGTGCCAGCAAGGGTAGCGGGAGTTCCTACGAGCAGTACTTC. Its translation is CASKGSGSSYEQYF.

V gene TRBV7-9 combines with J gene TRBJ2-3; 7 bases map to TRBD2. This CDR3 spans 15 amino acids. Looked up from germline, CDR1 is SEHNR and CDR2 is FQNEAQ (reference sequence). The V gene end was trimmed by 7 bases and the J gene end by 2 bases; junction bases not matched to a gene: 9. CDR3 sequence reads: CASTAISGDTDTQYF. CDR3 coding DNA: TGTGCCAGCACCGCAATAAGCGGGGACACAGATACGCAGTATTTT.

This rearrangement joins TRBV2 to TRBJ2-4, with D hard to call. V was trimmed by 6 bases and J by 15 bases, leaving 15 bases between them. Per the germline V gene, CDR1 is SNHLY and CDR2 is FYNNEI. The CDR3 spans 11 residues. The CDR3 loop is CASRSILAPYF. CDR3 nucleotides: TGTGCCAGCAGGTCTATCCTCGCCCCGTACTTC.

V gene TRBV3-1 (or the pseudogene TRBV3-2) combines with J gene TRBJ2-5; 14 bases are a match to TRBD2. Looked up from germline, CDR1 is LGHDT and CDR2 is YNNKEL (reference sequence). This CDR3 has 17 residues. Trimming removed 4 bases from V and 1 base from J; junction bases left unmatched: 5. The CDR3 is CASSRGTSGRAQETQYF. The CDR3 DNA sequence: TGTGCCAGCAGCCGCGGGACTAGCGGGAGAGCCCAAGAGACCCAGTACTTC.